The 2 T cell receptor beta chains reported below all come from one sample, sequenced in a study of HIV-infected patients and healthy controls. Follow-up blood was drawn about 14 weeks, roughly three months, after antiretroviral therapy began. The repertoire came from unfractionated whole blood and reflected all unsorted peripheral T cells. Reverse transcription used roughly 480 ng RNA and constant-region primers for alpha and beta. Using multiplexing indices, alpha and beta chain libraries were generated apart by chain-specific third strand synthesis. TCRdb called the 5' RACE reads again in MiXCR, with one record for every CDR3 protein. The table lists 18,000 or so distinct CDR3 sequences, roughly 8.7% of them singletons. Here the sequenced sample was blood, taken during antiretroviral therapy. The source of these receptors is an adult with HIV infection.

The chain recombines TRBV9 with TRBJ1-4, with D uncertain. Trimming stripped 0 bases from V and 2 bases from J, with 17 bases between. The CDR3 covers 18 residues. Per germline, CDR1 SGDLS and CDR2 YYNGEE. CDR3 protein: CASSVESEFSWTNEKLFF. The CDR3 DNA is TGTGCCAGCAGCGTAGAGTCCGAATTTTCATGGACTAATGAAAAACTGTTTTTT.

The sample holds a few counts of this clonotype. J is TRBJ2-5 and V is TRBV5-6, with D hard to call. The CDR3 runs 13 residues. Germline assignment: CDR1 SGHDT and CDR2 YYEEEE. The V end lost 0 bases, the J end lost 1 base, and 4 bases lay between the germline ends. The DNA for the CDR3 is TGTGCCAGCAGCTTGGTCAGCCAAGAGACCCAGTACTTC. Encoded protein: CASSLVSQETQYF.